This T cell receptor beta chain comes out of a study of blood T cell repertoires in COVID-19. Study-wide background: From the United States, Italy and Spain came samples of acute and convalescent COVID-19. T cells, B-cell-depleted T cells, or PBMCs supplied cDNA or gDNA.

The CDR3 has 14 residues. Germline V lookup: CDR1 WNHNN, CDR2 SYGVQD (reference sequence). The V end was cut by 0 bases, the J end by 8 bases, with 13 bases between. Authors' processing steps: Amplifying reference gene primers gave estimates of nucleated cell counts. Generated by immunoSEQ multiplex PCR, the TCRdb table keeps only in-frame clones and is missing some. V and J calls and clone size are copied from that table; D and trimming were computed from the DNA. Seen here are roughly 190,000 clones, under 90% observed once, and the top ten hold 13% to 15%. The receptor was derived from a man aged 25-40 years with active or convalescent COVID-19. Sequencing was performed on peripheral blood. The chain carries TRBV10-1 and TRBJ1-2; TRBD1 is a possible D gene (5 bases). The CDR3 is CASSESPGTGGYTF. The CDR3 region has the DNA TGCGCCAGCAGTGAGTCTCCGGGGACTGGCGGCTACACCTTC.